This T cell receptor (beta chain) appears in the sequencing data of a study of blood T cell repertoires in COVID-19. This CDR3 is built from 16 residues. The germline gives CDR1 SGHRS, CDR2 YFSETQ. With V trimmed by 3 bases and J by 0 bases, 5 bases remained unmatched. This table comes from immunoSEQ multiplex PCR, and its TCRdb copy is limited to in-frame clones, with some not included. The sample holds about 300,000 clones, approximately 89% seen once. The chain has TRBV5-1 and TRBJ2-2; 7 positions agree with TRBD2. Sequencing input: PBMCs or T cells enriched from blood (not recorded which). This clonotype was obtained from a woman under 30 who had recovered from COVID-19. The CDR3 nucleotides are TGCGCCAGCAGCTCCGGGCGGGGGACGAACACCGGGGAGCTGTTTTTT. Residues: CASSSGRGTNTGELFF.